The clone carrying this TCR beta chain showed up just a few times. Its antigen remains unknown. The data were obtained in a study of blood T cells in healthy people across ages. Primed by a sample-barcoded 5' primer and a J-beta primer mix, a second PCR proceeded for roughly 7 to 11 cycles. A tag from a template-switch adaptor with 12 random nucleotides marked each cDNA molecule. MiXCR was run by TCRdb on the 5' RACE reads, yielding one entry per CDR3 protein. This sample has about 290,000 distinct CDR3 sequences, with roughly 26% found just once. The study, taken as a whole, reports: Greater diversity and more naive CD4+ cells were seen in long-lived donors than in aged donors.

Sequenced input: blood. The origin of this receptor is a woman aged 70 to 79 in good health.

The DNA of the CDR3 is TGCAGTGCTTTTAGCGGGATGATCTACAATGAGCAGTTCTTC. Protein sequence: CSAFSGMIYNEQFF. The genes are TRBV20-1 and TRBJ2-1, with 8 nucleotides matching TRBD2. With V trimmed by 5 bases and J by 3 bases, 6 bases remained unmatched. This CDR3 is built from 14 residues. From germline, CDR1 is DFQATT and CDR2 SNEGSKA (reference sequence).